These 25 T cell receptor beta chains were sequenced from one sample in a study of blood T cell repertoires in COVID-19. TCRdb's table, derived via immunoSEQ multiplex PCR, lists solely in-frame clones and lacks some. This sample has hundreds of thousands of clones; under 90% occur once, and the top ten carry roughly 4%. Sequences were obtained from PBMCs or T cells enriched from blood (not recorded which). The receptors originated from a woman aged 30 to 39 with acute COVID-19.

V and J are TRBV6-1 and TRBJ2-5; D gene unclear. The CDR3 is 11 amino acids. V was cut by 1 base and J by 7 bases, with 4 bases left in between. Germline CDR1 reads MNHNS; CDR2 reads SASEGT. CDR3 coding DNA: TGTGCCAGCAGTGAAGGCGTGACCCAGTACTTC. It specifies CASSEGVTQYF.

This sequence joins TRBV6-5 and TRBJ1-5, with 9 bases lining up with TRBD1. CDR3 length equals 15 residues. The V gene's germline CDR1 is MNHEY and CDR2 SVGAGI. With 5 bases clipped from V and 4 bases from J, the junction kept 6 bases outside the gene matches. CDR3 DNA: TGTGCCAGCAGTACTCGGGACAGGGCGAATCAGCCCCAGCATTTT. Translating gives CASSTRDRANQPQHF.

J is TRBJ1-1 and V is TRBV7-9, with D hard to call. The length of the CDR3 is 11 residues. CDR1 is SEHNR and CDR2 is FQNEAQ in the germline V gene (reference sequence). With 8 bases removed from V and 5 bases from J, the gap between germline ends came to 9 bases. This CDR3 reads CASGSQTEAFF. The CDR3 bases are TGTGCCAGCGGCAGTCAGACTGAAGCTTTCTTT.

CDR3 amino acids: CASTPQGGPNSEAFF. The CDR3 nucleotides are TGTGCCAGCACGCCTCAAGGGGGCCCCAACTCTGAAGCTTTCTTT. The chain carries TRBV6-5 and TRBJ1-1; TRBD1 aligns across 7 bases. Germline V gene lookup returns CDR1 MNHEY and CDR2 SVGAGI. With V trimmed by 7 bases and J by 6 bases, 14 bases remained unmatched. The CDR3 is 15 residues long.

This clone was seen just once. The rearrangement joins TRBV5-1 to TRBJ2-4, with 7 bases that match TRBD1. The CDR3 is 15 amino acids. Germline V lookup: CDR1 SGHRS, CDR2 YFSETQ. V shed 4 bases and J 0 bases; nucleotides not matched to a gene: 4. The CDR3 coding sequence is TGCGCCAGCAGCGTGACAGGGTTAGCCAAAAACATTCAGTACTTC. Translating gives CASSVTGLAKNIQYF.

The CDR3 spells CASSQDHPGAGNTIYF. The CDR3 DNA reads TGCGCCAGCAGCCAAGATCACCCGGGTGCTGGAAACACCATATATTTT. The chain is built from TRBV4-3 and TRBJ1-3, with D unresolved. The CDR3 spans 16 residues. From germline, CDR1 is LGHNA and CDR2 YSLEER. Trimming took 0 bases from V and 2 from J, leaving 11 bases between them.

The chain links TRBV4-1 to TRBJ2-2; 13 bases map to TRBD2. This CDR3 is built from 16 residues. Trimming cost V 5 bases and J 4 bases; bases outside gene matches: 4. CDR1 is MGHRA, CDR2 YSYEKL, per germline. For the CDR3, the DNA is TGCGCCAGCAGCTCAACTAGCGGGGGGGCCACCGGGGAGCTGTTTTTT. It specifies CASSSTSGGATGELFF.

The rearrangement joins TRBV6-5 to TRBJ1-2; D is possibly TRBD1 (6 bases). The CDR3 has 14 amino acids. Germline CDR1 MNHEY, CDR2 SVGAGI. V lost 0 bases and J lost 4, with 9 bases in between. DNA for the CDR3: TGTGCCAGCAGTTACTCTTTGGACAGCTATGGCTACACCTTC. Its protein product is CASSYSLDSYGYTF.

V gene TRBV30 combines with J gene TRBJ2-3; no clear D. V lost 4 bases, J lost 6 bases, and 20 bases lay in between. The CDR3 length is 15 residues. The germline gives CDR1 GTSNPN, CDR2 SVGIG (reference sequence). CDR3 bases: TGTGCCTGGAAGAGCCAGCAGGTGCACCGGGATACGCAGTATTTT. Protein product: CAWKSQQVHRDTQYF.

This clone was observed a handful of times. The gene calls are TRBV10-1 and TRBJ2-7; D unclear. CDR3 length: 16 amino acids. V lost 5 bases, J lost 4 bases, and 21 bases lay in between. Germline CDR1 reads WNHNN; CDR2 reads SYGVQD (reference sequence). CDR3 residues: CASSTSDASKAYEQYF. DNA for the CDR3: TGCGCCAGCAGTACGAGCGACGCGTCAAAGGCATACGAGCAGTACTTC.

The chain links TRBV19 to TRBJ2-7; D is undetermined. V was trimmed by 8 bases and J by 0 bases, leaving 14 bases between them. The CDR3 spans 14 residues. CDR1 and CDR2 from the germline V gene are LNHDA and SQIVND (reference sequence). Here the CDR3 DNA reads TGTGCCAGTTCAGTCGCGGTGAGCTCCTACGAGCAGTACTTC. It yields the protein CASSVAVSSYEQYF.

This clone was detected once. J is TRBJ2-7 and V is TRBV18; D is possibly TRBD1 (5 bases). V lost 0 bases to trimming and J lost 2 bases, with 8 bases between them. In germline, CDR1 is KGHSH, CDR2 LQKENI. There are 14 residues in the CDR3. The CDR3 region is CASSPPAGTYEQYF. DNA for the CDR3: TGTGCCAGCTCACCACCTGCAGGGACCTACGAGCAGTACTTC.

The CDR3, as DNA: TGTGCCAGCTCACCACAGGCAGGGTCAGCAGATACGCAGTATTTT. This encodes CASSPQAGSADTQYF. This chain joins TRBV18 and TRBJ2-3; possible D gene TRBD1, 5 bases. The V end was cut by 1 base, the J end by 4 bases, with 12 bases between. This CDR3 region has 15 residues. From germline, CDR1 is KGHSH and CDR2 LQKENI.

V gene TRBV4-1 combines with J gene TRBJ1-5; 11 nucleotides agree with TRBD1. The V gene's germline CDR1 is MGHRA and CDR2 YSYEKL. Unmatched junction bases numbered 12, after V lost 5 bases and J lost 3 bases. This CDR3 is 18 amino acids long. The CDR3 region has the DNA TGCGCCAGCAGCACCAAACCGGGACAGGGGGTTTACAATCAGCCCCAGCATTTT. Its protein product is CASSTKPGQGVYNQPQHF.

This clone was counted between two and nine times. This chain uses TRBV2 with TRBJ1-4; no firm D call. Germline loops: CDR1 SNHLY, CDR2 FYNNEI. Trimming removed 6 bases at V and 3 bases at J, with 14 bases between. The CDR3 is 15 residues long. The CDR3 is CASRATEFPNEKLFF. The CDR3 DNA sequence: TGTGCCAGCAGGGCAACAGAATTCCCTAATGAAAAACTGTTTTTT.

Here the CDR3 reads CASKTSGEPYEQYF. CDR3 in DNA: TGTGCCAGCAAGACTAGCGGGGAACCCTACGAGCAGTACTTC. This chain joins TRBV27 and TRBJ2-7; the match to TRBD2 covers 11 bases. This CDR3 comprises 14 residues. Germline CDR1 and CDR2: MNHEY and SMNVEV (reference sequence). V shed 7 bases and J 2 bases; nucleotides not matched to a gene: 4.

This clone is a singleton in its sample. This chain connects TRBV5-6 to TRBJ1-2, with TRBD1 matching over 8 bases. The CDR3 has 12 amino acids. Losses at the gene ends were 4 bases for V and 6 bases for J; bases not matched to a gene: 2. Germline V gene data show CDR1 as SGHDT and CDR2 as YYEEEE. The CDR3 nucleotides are TGTGCCAGCAGCCGGACAGGGCATGGCTACACCTTC. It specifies CASSRTGHGYTF.

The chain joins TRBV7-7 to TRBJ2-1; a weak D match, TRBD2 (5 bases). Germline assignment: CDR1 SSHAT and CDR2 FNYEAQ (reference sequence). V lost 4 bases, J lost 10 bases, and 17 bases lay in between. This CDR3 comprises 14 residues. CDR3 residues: CASSSYGHSGEQFF. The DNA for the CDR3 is TGTGCCAGCAGCTCATATGGGCACTCGGGGGAGCAGTTCTTC.

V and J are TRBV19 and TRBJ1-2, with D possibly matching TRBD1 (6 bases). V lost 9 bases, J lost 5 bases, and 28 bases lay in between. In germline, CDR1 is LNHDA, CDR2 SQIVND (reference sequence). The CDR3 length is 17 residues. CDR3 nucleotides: TGTGCCAGCTCCGTCACCCGTGGGGGCGTCGGTTCGTATGGCTACACCTTC. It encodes CASSVTRGGVGSYGYTF. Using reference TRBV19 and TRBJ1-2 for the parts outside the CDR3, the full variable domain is DGGITQSPKYLFRKEGQNVTLSCEQNLNHDAMYWYRQDPGQGLRLIYYSQIVNDFQKGDIAEGYSVSREKKESFPLTVTSAQKNPTAFYLCASSVTRGGVGSYGYTFGSGTRLTVV.

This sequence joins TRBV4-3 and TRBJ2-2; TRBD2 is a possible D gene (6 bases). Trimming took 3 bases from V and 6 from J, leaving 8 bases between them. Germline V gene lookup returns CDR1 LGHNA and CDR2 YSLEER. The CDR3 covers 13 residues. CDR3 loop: CASSQREAGELFF. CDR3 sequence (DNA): TGCGCCAGCAGCCAGAGGGAGGCCGGGGAGCTGTTTTTT.

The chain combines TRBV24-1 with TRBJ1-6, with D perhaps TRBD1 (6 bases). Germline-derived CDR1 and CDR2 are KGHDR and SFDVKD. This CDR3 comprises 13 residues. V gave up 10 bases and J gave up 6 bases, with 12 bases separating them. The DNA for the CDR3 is TGTGCCACTAGACAGGCTTCTAATTCACCCCTCCACTTT. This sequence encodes CATRQASNSPLHF.

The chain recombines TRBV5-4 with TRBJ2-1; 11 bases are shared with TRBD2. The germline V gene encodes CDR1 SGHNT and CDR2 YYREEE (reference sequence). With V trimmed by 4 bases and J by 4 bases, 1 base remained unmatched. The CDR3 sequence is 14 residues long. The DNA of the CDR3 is TGTGCCAGCAGCCCTAGCGGGGGGTACAATGAGCAGTTCTTC. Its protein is CASSPSGGYNEQFF.

The CDR3 DNA sequence: TGTGCCAGCAGACCCCAGGGCCGTGAGGATGAGCAGTTCTTC. Protein product: CASRPQGREDEQFF. The J gene is TRBJ2-1, the V gene TRBV27; tentatively, D is TRBD1 (5 bases). Trimming took 6 bases from V and 8 from J, leaving 17 bases between them. Germline V gene sequence: CDR1 MNHEY, CDR2 SMNVEV (reference sequence). The length of the CDR3 is 14 residues.

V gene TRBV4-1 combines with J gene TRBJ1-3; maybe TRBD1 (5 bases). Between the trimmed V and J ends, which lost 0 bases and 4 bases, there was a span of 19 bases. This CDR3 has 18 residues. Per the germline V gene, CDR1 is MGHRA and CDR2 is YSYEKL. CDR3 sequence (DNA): TGCGCCAGCAGCCAAGATTCCCCACGGGGAGGGGCCGGAAACACCATATATTTT. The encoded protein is CASSQDSPRGGAGNTIYF.

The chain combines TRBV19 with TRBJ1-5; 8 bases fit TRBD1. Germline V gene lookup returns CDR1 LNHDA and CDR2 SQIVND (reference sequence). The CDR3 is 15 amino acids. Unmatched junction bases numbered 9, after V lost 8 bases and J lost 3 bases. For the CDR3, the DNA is TGTGCCAGTTCTCAGACAGGGGTCAACAATCAGCCCCAGCATTTT. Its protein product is CASSQTGVNNQPQHF. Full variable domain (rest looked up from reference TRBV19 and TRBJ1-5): DGGITQSPKYLFRKEGQNVTLSCEQNLNHDAMYWYRQDPGQGLRLIYYSQIVNDFQKGDIAEGYSVSREKKESFPLTVTSAQKNPTAFYLCASSQTGVNNQPQHFGDGTRLSIL.